This entry concerns a single TCR beta chain. Its antigen is not identified. The data belong to a study of cytomegalovirus exposure and HLA in healthy donors. The study, taken as a whole, reports: The dataset shows that most TCR sequences were rare, while some public TCRs occurred in many donors. The authors reported that TCR beta sequences could predict HLA-A and HLA-B alleles. These predictions were accurate for most subjects in the first cohort.

The PCR had 60 Vbeta and 13 Jbeta primers. The authors' processing: In a later analysis, 80 million to 100 million unique TCR beta chains included roughly 11 million shared by two or more donors. Measured with immunoSEQ multiplex PCR; TCRdb has only the in-frame clones, and not every one. From that table come the V and J calls and clone size; the DNA was used to work out D and trimming. The data contain around 150,000 clones, about four fifths of them singletons. The specimen was PBMCs. The clonotype was recovered from a male donor in good health and CMV-seronegative.

The CDR3 DNA reads TGTGCCACCTCAAGGGACAGATCCTACGAGCAGTACTTC. This sequence encodes CATSRDRSYEQYF. V usage is TRBV16 and J usage is TRBJ2-7, with 7 bases fitting TRBD1. Trimming removed 10 bases from V and 1 base from J; junction bases left unmatched: 7. Germline V gives CDR1 KGHSY, CDR2 FQNENV. This CDR3 has 13 residues. The full variable domain, its missing parts supplied by reference TRBV16 and TRBJ2-7, is GEEVAQTPKHLVRGEGQKAKLYCAPIKGHSYVFWYQQVLKNEFKFLISFQNENVFDETGMPKERFSAKCLPNSPCSLEIQATKLEDSAVYFCATSRDRSYEQYFGPGTRLTVT.